This T cell receptor beta chain was recorded in a study of tumor and adjacent non-tumor tissue in lung cancer. TCRbeta libraries were built with three rounds of nested PCR, modified from ARM-PCR. TCRdb ran MiXCR on the multiplex PCR reads and lists one entry per CDR3 protein. The sample lists tens of thousands of distinct CDR3 sequences, approximately 73% occurring once. The template was RNA from unsorted bulk tissue. Donors were chemotherapy-naive, newly diagnosed lung cancer surgical patients in China, August–late 2014. With regard to this clonotype: This sequence may be a read error, since a much larger clone differs from it by one base.

The CDR3 has 17 residues. V lost 4 bases to trimming and J lost 0 bases; unmatched junction nucleotides: 6. Germline CDR1 and CDR2: SGHDN and FVKESK. Sequencing used lung tumor tissue. The chain links TRBV14 to TRBJ2-6; TRBD1 aligns across 7 bases. The receptor was isolated from a man aged 55 to 70 with non-small cell lung cancer. Here the CDR3 DNA reads TGTGCCAGCAGCCCGGGGACAGCTCTCTCTGGGGCCAACGTCCTGACTTTC. Translation: CASSPGTALSGANVLTF.